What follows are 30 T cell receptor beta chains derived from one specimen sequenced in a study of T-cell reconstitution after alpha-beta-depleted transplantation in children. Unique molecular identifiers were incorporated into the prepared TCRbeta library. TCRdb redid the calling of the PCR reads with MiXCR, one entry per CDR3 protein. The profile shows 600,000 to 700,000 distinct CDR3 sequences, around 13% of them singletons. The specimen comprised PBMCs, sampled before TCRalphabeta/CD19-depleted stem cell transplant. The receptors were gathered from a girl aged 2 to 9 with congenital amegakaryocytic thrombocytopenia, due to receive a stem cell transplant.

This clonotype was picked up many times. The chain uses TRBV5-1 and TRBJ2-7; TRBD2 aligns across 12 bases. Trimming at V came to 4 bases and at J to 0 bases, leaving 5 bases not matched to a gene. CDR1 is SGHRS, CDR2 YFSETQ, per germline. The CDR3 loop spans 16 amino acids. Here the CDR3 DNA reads TGCGCCAGCAGCGCCACTAGCGGGAGGAGCTCCTACGAGCAGTACTTC. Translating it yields CASSATSGRSSYEQYF.

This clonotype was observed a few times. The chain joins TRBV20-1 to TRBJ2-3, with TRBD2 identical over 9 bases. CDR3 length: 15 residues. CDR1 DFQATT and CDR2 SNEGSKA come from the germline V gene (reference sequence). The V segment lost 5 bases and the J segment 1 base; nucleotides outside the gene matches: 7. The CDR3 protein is CSAPAGGRGTDTQYF. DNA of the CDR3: TGCAGTGCTCCGGCGGGGGGGCGCGGCACAGATACGCAGTATTTT.

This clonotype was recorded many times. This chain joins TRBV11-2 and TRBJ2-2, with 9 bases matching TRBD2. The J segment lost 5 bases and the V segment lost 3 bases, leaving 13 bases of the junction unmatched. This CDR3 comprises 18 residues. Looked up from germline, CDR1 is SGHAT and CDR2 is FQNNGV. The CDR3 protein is CASSFPRWREGWTGELFF. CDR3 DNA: TGTGCCAGCAGCTTCCCGCGTTGGCGGGAGGGCTGGACCGGGGAGCTGTTTTTT.

The DNA of the CDR3 is TGTGCCAGCATCCCAGCGGGGGGCTCCCATGAGCAGTTCTTC. Protein product: CASIPAGGSHEQFF. The rearrangement uses TRBV7-8 and TRBJ2-1; 9 bases match TRBD2. V lost 7 bases, J lost 8 bases, and 9 bases stayed unmatched. CDR3 length: 14 amino acids. Germline-derived CDR1 and CDR2 are SGHVS and FQNEAQ.

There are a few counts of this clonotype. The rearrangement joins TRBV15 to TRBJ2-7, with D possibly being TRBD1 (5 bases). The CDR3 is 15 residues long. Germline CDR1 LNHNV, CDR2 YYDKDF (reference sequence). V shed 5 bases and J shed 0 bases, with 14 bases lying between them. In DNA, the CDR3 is TGTGCCACCAGCGGAACAGGAATGGGCTCCTACGAGCAGTACTTC. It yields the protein CATSGTGMGSYEQYF.

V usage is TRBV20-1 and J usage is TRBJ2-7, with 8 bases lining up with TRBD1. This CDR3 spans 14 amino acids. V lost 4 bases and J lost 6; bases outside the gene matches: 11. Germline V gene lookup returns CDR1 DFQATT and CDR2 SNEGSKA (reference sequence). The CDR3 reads CSATLGQGLGEQYF. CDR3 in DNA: TGCAGTGCTACTCTAGGACAGGGTCTCGGCGAGCAGTACTTC.

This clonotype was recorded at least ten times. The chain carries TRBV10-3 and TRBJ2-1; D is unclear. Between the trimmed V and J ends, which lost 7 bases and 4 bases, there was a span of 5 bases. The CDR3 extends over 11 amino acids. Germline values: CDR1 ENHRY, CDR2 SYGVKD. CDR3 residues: CAIMDYNEQFF. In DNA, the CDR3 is TGTGCCATCATGGATTACAATGAGCAGTTCTTC.

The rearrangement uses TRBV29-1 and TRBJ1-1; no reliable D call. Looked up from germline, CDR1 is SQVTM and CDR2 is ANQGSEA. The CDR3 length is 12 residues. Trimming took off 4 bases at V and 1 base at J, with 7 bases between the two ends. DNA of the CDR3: TGCAGCGTTGTATTTCAGAACACTGAAGCTTTCTTT. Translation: CSVVFQNTEAFF.

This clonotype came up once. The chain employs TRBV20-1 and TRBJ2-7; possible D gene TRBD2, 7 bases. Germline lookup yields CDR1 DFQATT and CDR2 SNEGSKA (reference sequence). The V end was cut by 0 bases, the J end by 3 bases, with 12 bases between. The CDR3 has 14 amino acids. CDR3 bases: TGCAGTGCTAGAGATAGGGGGGGCGGCTACGAGCAGTACTTC. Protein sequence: CSARDRGGGYEQYF.

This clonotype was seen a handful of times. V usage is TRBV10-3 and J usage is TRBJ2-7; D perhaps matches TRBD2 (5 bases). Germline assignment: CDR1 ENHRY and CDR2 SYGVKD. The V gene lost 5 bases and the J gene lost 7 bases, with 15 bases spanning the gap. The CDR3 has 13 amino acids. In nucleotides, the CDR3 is TGTGCCATCAGTACGAGACTACCGATGGAGCAGTACTTC. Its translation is CAISTRLPMEQYF.

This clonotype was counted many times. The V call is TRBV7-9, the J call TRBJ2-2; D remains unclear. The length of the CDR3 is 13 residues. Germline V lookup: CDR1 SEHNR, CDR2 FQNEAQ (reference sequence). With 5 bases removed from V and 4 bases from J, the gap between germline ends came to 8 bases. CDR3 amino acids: CASSTLGTGELFF. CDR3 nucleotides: TGTGCCAGCAGCACACTCGGCACCGGGGAGCTGTTTTTT.

The CDR3 sequence: CASRRSDRDPSHNEQFF. CDR3 coding DNA: TGTGCCAGCAGACGGAGCGACAGGGATCCTTCCCACAATGAGCAGTTCTTC. The chain combines TRBV12-3 or TRBV12-4 with TRBJ2-1; 7 bases match TRBD1. V gave up 6 bases and J gave up 5 bases; unmatched junction bases: 16. The CDR3 consists of 17 residues.

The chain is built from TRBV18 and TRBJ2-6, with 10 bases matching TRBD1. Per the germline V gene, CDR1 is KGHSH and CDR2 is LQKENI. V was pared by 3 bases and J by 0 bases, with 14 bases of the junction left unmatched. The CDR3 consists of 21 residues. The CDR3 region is CASSPGSGTGELSSGANVLTF. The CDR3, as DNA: TGTGCCAGCTCACCGGGTTCCGGGACAGGGGAACTTAGCTCTGGGGCCAACGTCCTGACTTTC.

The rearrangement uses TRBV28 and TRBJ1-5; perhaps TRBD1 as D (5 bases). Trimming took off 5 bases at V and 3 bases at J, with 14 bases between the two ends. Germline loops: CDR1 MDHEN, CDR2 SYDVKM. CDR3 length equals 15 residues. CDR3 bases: TGTGCCAGCAGTCCTCAAACCGGGGCCAATCAGCCCCAGCATTTT. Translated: CASSPQTGANQPQHF.

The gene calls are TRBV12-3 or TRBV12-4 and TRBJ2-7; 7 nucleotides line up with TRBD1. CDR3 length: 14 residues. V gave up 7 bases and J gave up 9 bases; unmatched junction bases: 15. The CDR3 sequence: CASNPTGNGIRQYF. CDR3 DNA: TGTGCCAGCAACCCGACAGGGAATGGGATAAGGCAGTACTTC.

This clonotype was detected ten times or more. The CDR3, as DNA: TGCAGCGTTGACAACAGGGGACCCGAGACCCAGTACTTC. It is translated as CSVDNRGPETQYF. V and J are TRBV29-1 and TRBJ2-5; 7 positions match TRBD1. The CDR3 runs to 13 residues. Losses at the gene ends were 3 bases for V and 5 bases for J; bases not matched to a gene: 6. The germline V gene encodes CDR1 SQVTM and CDR2 ANQGSEA. The full variable domain, its missing parts supplied by reference TRBV29-1 and TRBJ2-5, is SAVISQKPSRDICQRGTSLTIQCQVDSQVTMMFWYRQQPGQSLTLIATANQGSEATYESGFVIDKFPISRPNLTFSTLTVSNMSPEDSSIYLCSVDNRGPETQYFGPGTRLLVL.

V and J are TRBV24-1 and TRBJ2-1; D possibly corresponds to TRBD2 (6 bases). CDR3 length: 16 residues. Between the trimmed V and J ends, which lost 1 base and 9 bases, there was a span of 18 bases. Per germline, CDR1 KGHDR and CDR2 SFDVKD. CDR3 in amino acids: CATSDFSRGTGSEQFF. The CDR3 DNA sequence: TGTGCCACCAGTGATTTTTCCCGCGGGACTGGTAGTGAGCAGTTCTTC.

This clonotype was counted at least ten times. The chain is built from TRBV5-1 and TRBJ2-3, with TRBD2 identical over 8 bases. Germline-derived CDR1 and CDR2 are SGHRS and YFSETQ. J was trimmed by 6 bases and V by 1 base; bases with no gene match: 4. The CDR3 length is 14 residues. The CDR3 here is CASSLSREVDTQYF. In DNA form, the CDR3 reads TGCGCCAGCAGCTTGTCGCGGGAGGTGGATACGCAGTATTTT.

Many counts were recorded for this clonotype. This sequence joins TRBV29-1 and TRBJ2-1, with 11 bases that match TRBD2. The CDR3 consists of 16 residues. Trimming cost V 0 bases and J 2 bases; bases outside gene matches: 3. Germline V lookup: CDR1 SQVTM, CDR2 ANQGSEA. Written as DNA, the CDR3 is TGCAGCGTTGAAGATGGGACTAGCGGAACCTACAATGAGCAGTTCTTC. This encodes CSVEDGTSGTYNEQFF.

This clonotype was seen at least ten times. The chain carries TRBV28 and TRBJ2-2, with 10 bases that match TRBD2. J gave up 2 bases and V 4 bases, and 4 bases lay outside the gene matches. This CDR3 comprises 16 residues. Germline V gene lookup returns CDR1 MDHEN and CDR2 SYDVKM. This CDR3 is CASSSSGRANTGELFF. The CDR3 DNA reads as TGTGCCAGCAGTTCAAGCGGGAGGGCCAACACCGGGGAGCTGTTTTTT. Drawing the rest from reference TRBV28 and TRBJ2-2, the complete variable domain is DVKVTQSSRYLVKRTGEKVFLECVQDMDHENMFWYRQDPGLGLRLIYFSYDVKMKEKGDIPEGYSVSREKKERFSLILESASTNQTSMYLCASSSSGRANTGELFFGEGSRLTVL.

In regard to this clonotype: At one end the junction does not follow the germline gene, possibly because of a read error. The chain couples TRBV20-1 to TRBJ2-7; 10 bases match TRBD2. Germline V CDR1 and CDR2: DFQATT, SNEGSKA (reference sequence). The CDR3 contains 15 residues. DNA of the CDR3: TGCAGTGCTAGAGATTTAGGACTAGCGGCGCCCCGGGAGCACTTC. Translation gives CSARDLGLAAPREHF.

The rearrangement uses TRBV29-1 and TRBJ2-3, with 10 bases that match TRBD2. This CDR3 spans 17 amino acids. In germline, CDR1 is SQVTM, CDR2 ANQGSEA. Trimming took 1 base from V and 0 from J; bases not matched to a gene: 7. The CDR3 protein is CSVEAGTSAKSTDTQYF. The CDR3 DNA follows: TGCAGCGTTGAAGCCGGGACTAGCGCCAAAAGCACAGATACGCAGTATTTT.

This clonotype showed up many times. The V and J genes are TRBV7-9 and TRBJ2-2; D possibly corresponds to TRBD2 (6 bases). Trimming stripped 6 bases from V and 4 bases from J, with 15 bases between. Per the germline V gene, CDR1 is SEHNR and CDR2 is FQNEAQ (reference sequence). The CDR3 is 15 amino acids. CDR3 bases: TGTGCCAGCAGAAACCCGGGGGAGCTCACCGGGGAGCTGTTTTTT. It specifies CASRNPGELTGELFF.

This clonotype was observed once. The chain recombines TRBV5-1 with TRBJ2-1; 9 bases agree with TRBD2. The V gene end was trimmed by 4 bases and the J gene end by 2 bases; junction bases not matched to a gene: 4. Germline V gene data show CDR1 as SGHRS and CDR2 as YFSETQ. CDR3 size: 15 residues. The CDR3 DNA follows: TGCGCCAGCAGCGCGGCTAGCGGGACCTACAATGAGCAGTTCTTC. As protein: CASSAASGTYNEQFF.

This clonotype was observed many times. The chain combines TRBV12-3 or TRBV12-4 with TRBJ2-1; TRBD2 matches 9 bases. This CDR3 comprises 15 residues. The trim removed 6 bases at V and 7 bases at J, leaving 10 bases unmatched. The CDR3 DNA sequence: TGTGCCAGCAGCCCACTAGCGGGTTCCACAAATGAGCAGTTCTTC. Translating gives CASSPLAGSTNEQFF.

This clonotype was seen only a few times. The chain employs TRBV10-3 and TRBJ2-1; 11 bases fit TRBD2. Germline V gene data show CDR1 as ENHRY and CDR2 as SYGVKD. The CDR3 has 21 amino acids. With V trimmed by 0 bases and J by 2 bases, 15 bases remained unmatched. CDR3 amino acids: CAISESVVAGGPGGAYNEQFF. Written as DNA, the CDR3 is TGTGCCATCAGTGAGTCAGTGGTAGCGGGAGGGCCGGGAGGAGCCTACAATGAGCAGTTCTTC.

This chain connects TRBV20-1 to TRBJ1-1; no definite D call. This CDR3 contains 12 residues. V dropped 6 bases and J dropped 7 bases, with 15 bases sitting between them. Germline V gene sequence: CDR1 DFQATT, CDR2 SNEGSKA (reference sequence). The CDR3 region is CSAVPRNGEAFF. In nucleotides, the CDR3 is TGCAGTGCCGTCCCCAGGAACGGTGAAGCTTTCTTT.

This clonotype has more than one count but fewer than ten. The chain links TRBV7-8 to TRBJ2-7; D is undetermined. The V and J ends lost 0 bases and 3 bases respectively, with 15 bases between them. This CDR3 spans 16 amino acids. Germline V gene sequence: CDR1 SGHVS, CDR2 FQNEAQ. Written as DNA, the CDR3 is TGTGCCAGCAGCTTAGCAGGGTCCGCCCCGCACTACGAGCAGTACTTC. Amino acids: CASSLAGSAPHYEQYF.

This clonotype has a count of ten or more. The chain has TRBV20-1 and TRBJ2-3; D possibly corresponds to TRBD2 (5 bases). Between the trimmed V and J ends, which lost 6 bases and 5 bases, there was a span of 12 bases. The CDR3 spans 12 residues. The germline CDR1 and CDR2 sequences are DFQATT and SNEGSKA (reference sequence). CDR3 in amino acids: CSATTGRDTQYF. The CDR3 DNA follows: TGCAGTGCCACAACGGGAAGAGATACGCAGTATTTT.

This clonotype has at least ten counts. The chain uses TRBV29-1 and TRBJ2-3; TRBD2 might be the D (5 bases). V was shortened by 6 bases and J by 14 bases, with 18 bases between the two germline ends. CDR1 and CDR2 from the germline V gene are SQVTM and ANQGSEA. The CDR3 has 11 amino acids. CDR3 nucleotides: TGCAGCGTCTACGATACGGGGTGGTGGTATTTT. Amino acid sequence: CSVYDTGWWYF.